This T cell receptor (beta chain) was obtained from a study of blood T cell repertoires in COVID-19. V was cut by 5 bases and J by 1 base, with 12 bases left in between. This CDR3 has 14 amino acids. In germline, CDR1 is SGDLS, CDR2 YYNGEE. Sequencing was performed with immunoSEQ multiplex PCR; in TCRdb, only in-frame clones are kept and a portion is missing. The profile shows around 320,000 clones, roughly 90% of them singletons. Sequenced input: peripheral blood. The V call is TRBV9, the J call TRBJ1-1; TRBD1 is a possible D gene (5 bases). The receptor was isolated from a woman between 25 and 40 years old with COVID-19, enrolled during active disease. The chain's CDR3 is CASREGLKNTEAFF. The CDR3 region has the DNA TGTGCCAGCAGGGAGGGACTGAAGAACACTGAAGCTTTCTTT.